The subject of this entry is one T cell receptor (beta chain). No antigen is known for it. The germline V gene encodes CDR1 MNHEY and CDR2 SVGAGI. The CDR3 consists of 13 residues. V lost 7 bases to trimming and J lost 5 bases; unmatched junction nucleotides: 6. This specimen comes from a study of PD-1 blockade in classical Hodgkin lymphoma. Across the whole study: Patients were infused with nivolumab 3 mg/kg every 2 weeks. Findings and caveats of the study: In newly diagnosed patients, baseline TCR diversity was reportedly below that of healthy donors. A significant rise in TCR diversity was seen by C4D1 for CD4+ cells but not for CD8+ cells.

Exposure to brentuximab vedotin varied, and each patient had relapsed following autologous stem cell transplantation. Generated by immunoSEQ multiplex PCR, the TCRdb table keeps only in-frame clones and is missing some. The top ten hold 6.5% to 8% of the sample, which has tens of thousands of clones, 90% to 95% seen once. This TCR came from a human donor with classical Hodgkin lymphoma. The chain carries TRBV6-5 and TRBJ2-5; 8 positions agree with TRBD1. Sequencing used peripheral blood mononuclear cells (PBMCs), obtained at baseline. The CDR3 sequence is CASIDRGYETQYF. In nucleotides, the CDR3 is TGTGCCAGCATTGACAGGGGATACGAGACCCAGTACTTC.